The clone carrying this TCR beta chain was observed a few times. Its specificity is not known. Construction of TCR beta libraries was performed using quantitative 5'-RACE with molecular barcodes. TCRdb used MiXCR to reprocess the 5' RACE reads, holding one entry per CDR3 protein. The sample lists approximately 350,000 distinct CDR3 sequences; roughly 14% were seen once. The sample belongs to a study of CD8 T cells in ankylosing spondylitis. Broader study findings: According to the report, clones linked to the disease were significantly enriched in matched synovial fluid samples taken from ankylosing spondylitis patients. What seemed typical of ankylosing spondylitis blood was a TCR beta motif built from 8 or 9 highly homologous variants.

The sample taken for sequencing was blood, either unsorted or a sorted T cell fraction (not recorded which). This sequence was found in a male donor with ankylosing spondylitis or in good health (not recorded which).

This CDR3 reads CASSPRNTDTQYF. The CDR3 nucleotides read TGTGCCAGCAGCCCAAGGAACACAGATACGCAGTATTTT. The chain has TRBV7-9 and TRBJ2-3; no clear D. V shed 5 bases and J shed 2 bases, with 8 bases lying between them. The length of the CDR3 is 13 residues. In germline, CDR1 is SEHNR, CDR2 FQNEAQ (reference sequence).